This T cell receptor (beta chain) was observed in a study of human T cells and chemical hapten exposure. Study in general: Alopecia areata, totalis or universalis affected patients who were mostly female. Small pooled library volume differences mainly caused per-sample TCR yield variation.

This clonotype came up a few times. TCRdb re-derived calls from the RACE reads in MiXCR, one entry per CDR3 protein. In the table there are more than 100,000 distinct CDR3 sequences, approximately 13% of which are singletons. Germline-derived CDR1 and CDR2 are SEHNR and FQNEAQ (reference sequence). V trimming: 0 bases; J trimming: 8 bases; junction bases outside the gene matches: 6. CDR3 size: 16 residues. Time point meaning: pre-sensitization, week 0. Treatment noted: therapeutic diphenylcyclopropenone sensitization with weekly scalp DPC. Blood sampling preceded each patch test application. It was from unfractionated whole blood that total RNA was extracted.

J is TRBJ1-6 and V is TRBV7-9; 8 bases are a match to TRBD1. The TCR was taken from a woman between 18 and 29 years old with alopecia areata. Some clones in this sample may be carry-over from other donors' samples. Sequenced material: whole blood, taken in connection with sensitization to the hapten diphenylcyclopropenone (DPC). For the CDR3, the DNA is TGTGCCAGCAGCTTAGCATTGGGGACAGGACATTCACCCCTCCACTTT. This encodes CASSLALGTGHSPLHF.